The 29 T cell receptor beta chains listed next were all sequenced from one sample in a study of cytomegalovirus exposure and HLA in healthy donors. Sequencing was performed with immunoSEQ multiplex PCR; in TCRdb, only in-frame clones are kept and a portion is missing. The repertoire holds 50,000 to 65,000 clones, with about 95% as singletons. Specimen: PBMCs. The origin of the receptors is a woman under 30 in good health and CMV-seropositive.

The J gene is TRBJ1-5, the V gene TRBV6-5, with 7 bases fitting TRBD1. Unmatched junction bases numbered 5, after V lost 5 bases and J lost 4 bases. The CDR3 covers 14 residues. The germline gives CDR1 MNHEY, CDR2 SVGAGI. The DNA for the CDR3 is TGTGCCAGCAGTCCATTCAGGGGGAATCAGCCCCAGCATTTT. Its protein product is CASSPFRGNQPQHF.

The CDR3 spells CSVDPGRDLNEQFF. CDR3 DNA: TGCAGCGTTGATCCCGGGAGGGATCTCAATGAGCAGTTCTTC. V is TRBV29-1 and J is TRBJ2-1; 8 bases line up with TRBD2. Germline V gene lookup returns CDR1 SQVTM and CDR2 ANQGSEA. With V trimmed by 3 bases and J by 6 bases, 7 bases remained unmatched. The CDR3 extends over 14 amino acids.

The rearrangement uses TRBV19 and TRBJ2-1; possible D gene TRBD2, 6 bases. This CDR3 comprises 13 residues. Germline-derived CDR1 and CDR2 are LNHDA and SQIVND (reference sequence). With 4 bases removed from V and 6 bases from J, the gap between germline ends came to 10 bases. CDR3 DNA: TGTGCCAGTAGTAGGGTTAGCGGCAATGAGCAGTTCTTC. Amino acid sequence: CASSRVSGNEQFF.

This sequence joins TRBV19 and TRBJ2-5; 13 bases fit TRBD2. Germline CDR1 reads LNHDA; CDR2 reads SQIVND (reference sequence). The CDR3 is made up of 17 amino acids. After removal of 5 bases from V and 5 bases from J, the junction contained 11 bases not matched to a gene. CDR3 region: CASSPWTSGGGFETQYF. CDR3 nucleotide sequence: TGTGCCAGTAGTCCTTGGACTAGCGGGGGTGGATTTGAGACCCAGTACTTC.

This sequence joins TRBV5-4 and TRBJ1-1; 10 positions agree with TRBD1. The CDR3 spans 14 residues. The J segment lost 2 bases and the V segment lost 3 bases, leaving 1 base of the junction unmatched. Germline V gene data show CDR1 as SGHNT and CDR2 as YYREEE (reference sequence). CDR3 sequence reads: CASSWDRGNTEAFF. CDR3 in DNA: TGTGCCAGCAGCTGGGACAGGGGAAACACTGAAGCTTTCTTT.

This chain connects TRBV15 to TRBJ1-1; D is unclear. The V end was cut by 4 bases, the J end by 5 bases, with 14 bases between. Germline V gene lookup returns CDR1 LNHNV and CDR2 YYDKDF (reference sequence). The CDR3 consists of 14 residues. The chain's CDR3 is CATSTWLAGTEAFF. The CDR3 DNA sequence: TGTGCCACCAGCACCTGGCTCGCGGGGACTGAAGCTTTCTTT.

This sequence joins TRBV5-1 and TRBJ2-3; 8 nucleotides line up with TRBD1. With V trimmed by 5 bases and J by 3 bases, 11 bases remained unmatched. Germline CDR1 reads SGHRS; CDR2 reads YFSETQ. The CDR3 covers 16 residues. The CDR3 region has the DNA TGCGCCAGCAGGTCCCAGGGGGCGCGTGGGACAGATACGCAGTATTTT. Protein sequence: CASRSQGARGTDTQYF.

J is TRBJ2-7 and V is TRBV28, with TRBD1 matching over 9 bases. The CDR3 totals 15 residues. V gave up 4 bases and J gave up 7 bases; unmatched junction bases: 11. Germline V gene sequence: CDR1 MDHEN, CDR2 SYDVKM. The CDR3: CASSYQPGQGREQYF. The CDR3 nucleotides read TGTGCCAGCAGTTACCAACCGGGACAGGGAAGGGAGCAGTACTTC.

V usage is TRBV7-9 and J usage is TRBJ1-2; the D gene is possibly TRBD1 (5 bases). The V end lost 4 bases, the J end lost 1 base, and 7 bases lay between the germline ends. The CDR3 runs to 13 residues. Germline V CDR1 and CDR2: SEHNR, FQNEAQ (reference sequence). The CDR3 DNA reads TGTGCCAGCAGCTCCAGGGTTAACTATGGCTACACCTTC. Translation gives CASSSRVNYGYTF.

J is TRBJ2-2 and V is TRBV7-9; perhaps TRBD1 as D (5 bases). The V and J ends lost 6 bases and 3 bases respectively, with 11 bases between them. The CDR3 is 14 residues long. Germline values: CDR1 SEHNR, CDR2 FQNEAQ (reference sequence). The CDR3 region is CASRRSRDTGELFF. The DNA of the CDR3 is TGTGCCAGCAGAAGATCCAGGGACACCGGGGAGCTGTTTTTT.

CDR3 DNA: TGCGCCAGCAGCCAAGGTCATGGCTCGGCGGGTTACGAGCAGTACTTC. Protein: CASSQGHGSAGYEQYF. The chain couples TRBV4-1 to TRBJ2-7, with D possibly matching TRBD2 (5 bases). Trimming removed 1 base from V and 4 bases from J, with 17 bases in between. Germline loops: CDR1 MGHRA, CDR2 YSYEKL. This CDR3 region has 16 residues.

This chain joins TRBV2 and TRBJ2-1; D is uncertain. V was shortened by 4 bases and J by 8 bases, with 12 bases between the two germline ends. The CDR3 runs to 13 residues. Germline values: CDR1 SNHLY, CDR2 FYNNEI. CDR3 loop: CASSVRLDDEQFF. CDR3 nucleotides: TGTGCCAGCAGTGTTCGGCTAGACGATGAGCAGTTCTTC.

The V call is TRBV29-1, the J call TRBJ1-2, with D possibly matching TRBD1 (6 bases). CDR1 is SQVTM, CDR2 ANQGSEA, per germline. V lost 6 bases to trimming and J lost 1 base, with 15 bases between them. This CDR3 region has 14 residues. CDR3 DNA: TGCAGCGTCCTGGGCAGGGGAATTAACTATGGCTACACCTTC. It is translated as CSVLGRGINYGYTF.

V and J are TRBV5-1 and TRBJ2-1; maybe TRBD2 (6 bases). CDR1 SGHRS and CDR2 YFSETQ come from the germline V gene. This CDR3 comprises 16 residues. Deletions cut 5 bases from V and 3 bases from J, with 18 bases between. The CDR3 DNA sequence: TGCGCCAGCAGACCTGCGTCGGGGGAGTACTACAATGAGCAGTTCTTC. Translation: CASRPASGEYYNEQFF.

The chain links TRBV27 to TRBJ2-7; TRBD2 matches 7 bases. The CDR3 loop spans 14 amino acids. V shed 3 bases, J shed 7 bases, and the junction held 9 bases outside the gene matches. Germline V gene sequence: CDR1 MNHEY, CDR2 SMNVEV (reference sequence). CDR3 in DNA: TGTGCCAGCAGTTTCGTGGGGAGGGCCGGGGAGCAGTACTTC. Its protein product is CASSFVGRAGEQYF.

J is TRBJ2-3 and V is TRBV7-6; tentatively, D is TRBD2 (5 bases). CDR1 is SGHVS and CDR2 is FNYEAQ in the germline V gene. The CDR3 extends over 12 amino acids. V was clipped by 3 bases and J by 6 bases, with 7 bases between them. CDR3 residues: CASSLVADTQYF. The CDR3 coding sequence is TGTGCCAGCAGCTTGGTAGCGGATACGCAGTATTTT.

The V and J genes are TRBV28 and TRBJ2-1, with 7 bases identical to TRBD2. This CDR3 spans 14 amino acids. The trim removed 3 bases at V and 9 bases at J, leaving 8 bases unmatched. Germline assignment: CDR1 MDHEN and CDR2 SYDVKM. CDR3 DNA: TGTGCCAGCAGTTTGGCGGGAGAACGATCTGAGCAGTTCTTC. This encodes CASSLAGERSEQFF.

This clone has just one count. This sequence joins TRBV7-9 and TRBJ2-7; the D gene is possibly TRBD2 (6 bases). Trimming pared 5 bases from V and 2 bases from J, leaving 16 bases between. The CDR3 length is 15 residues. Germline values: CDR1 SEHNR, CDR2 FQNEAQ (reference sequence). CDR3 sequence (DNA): TGTGCCAGCAGCCTCGGAGGGATTAAGACCTACGAGCAGTACTTC. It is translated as CASSLGGIKTYEQYF.

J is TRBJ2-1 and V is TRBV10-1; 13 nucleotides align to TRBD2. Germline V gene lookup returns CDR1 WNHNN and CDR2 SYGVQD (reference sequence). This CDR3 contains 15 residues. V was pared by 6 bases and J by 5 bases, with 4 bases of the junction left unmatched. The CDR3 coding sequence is TGCGCCAGCAGGACTAGCGGGGGGATACACAATGAGCAGTTCTTC. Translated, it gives CASRTSGGIHNEQFF.

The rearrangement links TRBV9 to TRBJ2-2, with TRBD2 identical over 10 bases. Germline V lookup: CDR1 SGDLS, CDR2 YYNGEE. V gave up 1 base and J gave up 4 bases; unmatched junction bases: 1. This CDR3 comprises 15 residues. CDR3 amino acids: CASSVSSGGTGELFF. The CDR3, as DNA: TGTGCCAGCAGCGTATCTAGCGGGGGCACCGGGGAGCTGTTTTTT.

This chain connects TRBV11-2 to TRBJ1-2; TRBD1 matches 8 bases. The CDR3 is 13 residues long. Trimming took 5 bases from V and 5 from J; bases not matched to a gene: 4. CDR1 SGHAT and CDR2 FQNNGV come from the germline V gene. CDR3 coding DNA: TGTGCCAGCAGCCCGGACAGGGTGTATGGCTACACCTTC. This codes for CASSPDRVYGYTF.

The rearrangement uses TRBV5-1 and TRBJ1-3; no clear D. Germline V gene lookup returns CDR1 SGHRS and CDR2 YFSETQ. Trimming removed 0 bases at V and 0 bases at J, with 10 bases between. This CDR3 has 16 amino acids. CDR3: CASSLDSPSSGNTIYF. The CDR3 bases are TGCGCCAGCAGCTTGGATTCCCCTAGCTCTGGAAACACCATATATTTT.

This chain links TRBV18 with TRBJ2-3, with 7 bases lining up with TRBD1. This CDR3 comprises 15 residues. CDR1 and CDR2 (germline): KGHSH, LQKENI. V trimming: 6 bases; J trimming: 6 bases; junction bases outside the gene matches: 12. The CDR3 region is CASSLHRGRMDTQYF. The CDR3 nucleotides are TGTGCCAGCTCGCTACACAGGGGCCGTATGGATACGCAGTATTTT.

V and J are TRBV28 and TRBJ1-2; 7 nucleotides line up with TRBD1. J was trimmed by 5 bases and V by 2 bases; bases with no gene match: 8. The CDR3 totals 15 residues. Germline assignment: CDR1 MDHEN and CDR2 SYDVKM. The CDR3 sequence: CASSLTGHRGYGYTF. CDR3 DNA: TGTGCCAGCAGTTTAACCGGCCACAGGGGATATGGCTACACCTTC.

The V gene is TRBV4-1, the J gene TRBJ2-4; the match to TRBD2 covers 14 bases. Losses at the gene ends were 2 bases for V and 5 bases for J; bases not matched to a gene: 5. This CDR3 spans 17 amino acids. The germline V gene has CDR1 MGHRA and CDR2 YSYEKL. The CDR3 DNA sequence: TGCGCCAGCAGCCAACCCTCGGGACTAGCGGGGGAAAACATTCAGTACTTC. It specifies CASSQPSGLAGENIQYF.

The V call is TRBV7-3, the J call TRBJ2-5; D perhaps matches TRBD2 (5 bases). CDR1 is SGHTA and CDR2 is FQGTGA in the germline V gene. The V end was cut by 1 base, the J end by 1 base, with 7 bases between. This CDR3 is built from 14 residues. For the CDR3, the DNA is TGTGCCAGCAGCTTAAATAGCGCCCAAGAGACCCAGTACTTC. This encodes CASSLNSAQETQYF.

The CDR3 coding sequence is TGTGCCAGCAGTGATAGGAGGACTGAAGCTTTCTTT. This sequence encodes CASSDRRTEAFF. The rearrangement uses TRBV2 and TRBJ1-1; D remains unclear. Germline lookup yields CDR1 SNHLY and CDR2 FYNNEI. Between the trimmed V and J ends, which lost 3 bases and 5 bases, there was a span of 7 bases. The CDR3 covers 12 residues.

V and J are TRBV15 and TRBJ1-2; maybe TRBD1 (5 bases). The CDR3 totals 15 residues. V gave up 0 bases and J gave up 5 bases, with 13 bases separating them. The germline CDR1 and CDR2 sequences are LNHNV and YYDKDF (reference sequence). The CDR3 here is CATSRDRGEGYGYTF. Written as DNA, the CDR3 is TGTGCCACCAGCAGAGATCGGGGGGAAGGGTATGGCTACACCTTC.

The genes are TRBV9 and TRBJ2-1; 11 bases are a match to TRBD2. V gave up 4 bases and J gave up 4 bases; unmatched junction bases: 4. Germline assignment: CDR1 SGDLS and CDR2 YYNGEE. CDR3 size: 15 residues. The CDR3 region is CASSSIAGGYNEQFF. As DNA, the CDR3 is TGTGCCAGCAGCTCGATAGCGGGAGGGTACAATGAGCAGTTCTTC.